These T cell receptor beta chains were read from a single sample in a study of CD8 T cells in ankylosing spondylitis. MiXCR was run by TCRdb on the 5' RACE reads, yielding one entry per CDR3 protein. The table has fewer than 550,000 distinct CDR3 sequences, about 5.4% seen once. Sequences were obtained from blood, either unsorted or a sorted T cell fraction (not recorded which). These receptors all stem from a male donor with ankylosing spondylitis. Both conserved end residues are part of each CDR3. Fields, in order: D gene, clone size, J gene, V gene, CDR3 protein, CDR3 DNA. D genes are given only for firm matches. Size values are once, few and many counts, or a class for expanded clones, and some rows have none.

d_call: .; clone_size: many; j_call: TRBJ2-7; v_call: TRBV20-1; cdr3_aa: CSARTSWSYEQYF; cdr3_nt: TGCAGTGCTCGGACCTCGTGGTCCTACGAGCAGTACTTC
d_call: .; clone_size: many; j_call: TRBJ2-3; v_call: TRBV5-1; cdr3_aa: CASSLIAASPDTQYF; cdr3_nt: TGCGCCAGCAGCTTAATAGCGGCGTCCCCAGATACGCAGTATTTT
d_call: .; clone_size: many; j_call: TRBJ1-5; v_call: TRBV6-1; cdr3_aa: CASRRQPYSNQPQHF; cdr3_nt: TGTGCCAGCAGACGACAGCCATATAGCAATCAGCCCCAGCATTTT
d_call: .; clone_size: .; j_call: TRBJ2-7; v_call: TRBV5-1; cdr3_aa: CASRKQVSGIYEQYF; cdr3_nt: TGCGCCAGCAGAAAGCAGGTCTCGGGAATCTACGAGCAGTACTTC
d_call: .; clone_size: many; j_call: TRBJ2-3; v_call: TRBV4-2; cdr3_aa: CASSQALTTDTQYF; cdr3_nt: TGTGCCAGCAGCCAAGCCCTCACCACAGATACGCAGTATTTT
d_call: .; clone_size: .; j_call: TRBJ2-1; v_call: TRBV29-1; cdr3_aa: CSVSAGWENEQFF; cdr3_nt: TGCAGCGTTTCGGCGGGATGGGAGAATGAGCAGTTCTTC
d_call: TRBD2; clone_size: many; j_call: TRBJ2-2; v_call: TRBV29-1; cdr3_aa: CSVEDRGVENTGEMFF; cdr3_nt: TGCAGCGTTGAAGATCGGGGGGTAGAGAACACCGGGGAGATGTTTTTT
d_call: .; clone_size: few; j_call: TRBJ1-5; v_call: TRBV12-2; cdr3_aa: CASRLRLLRFRSNQPQHF; cdr3_nt: TGTGCAAGTCGCTTACGACTATTGAGGTTTCGGAGCAATCAGCCCCAGCATTTT
d_call: .; clone_size: many; j_call: TRBJ1-5; v_call: TRBV7-2; cdr3_aa: CASSPRGSDQPQHF; cdr3_nt: TGTGCCAGCAGCCCCCGTGGGTCCGATCAGCCCCAGCATTTT
d_call: TRBD2; clone_size: few; j_call: TRBJ2-1; v_call: TRBV4-1; cdr3_aa: CASSPRAGVGSEQFF; cdr3_nt: TGCGCCAGCAGCCCGCGAGCGGGAGTGGGGAGTGAGCAGTTCTTC
d_call: TRBD1; clone_size: many; j_call: TRBJ1-3; v_call: TRBV20-1; cdr3_aa: CSALSGGGNTIYF; cdr3_nt: TGCAGTGCCCTCTCAGGGGGAGGAAACACCATATATTTT
d_call: TRBD2; clone_size: .; j_call: TRBJ2-5; v_call: TRBV2; cdr3_aa: CASSEIAGPGETQYF; cdr3_nt: TGTGCCAGCAGCGAAATAGCGGGGCCCGGGGAGACCCAGTACTTC
d_call: .; clone_size: few; j_call: TRBJ2-7; v_call: TRBV27; cdr3_aa: CASSLITGKQYF; cdr3_nt: TGTGCCAGCAGCCTCATTACAGGGAAGCAGTACTTC
d_call: .; clone_size: many; j_call: TRBJ1-1; v_call: TRBV5-6; cdr3_aa: CASRYQGQMNTEAFF; cdr3_nt: TGTGCCAGCAGGTACCAGGGGCAGATGAACACTGAAGCTTTCTTT
d_call: TRBD2; clone_size: many; j_call: TRBJ2-2; v_call: TRBV24-1; cdr3_aa: CATSDYGTTDSGELFF; cdr3_nt: TGTGCCACCAGTGATTACGGGACTACGGATTCCGGGGAGCTGTTTTTT
d_call: .; clone_size: many; j_call: TRBJ1-4; v_call: TRBV7-9; cdr3_aa: CASSPITGEKLFF; cdr3_nt: TGTGCCAGCAGTCCTATCACAGGGGAAAAACTGTTTTTT
d_call: .; clone_size: many; j_call: TRBJ2-5; v_call: TRBV28; cdr3_aa: CASSLRLETQYF; cdr3_nt: TGTGCCAGCAGTTTACGCCTAGAGACCCAGTACTTC
d_call: .; clone_size: many; j_call: TRBJ1-1; v_call: TRBV9; cdr3_aa: CASSVDPGEAEAFF; cdr3_nt: TGTGCCAGCAGCGTAGACCCGGGCGAGGCTGAAGCTTTCTTT
d_call: .; clone_size: many; j_call: TRBJ2-7; v_call: TRBV4-3; cdr3_aa: CASSQDLGAREQYF; cdr3_nt: TGCGCCAGCAGCCAAGATCTAGGGGCCAGGGAGCAGTACTTC
d_call: TRBD1; clone_size: many; j_call: TRBJ1-4; v_call: TRBV15; cdr3_aa: CATSMDRVEEKLFF; cdr3_nt: TGTGCCACCAGCATGGACAGGGTGGAAGAAAAACTGTTTTTT
d_call: TRBD2; clone_size: many; j_call: TRBJ2-4; v_call: TRBV6-1; cdr3_aa: CASGTSRLVDIQYF; cdr3_nt: TGTGCCAGCGGGACTAGCCGTCTTGTTGACATTCAGTACTTC
d_call: TRBD2; clone_size: .; j_call: TRBJ2-3; v_call: TRBV6-1; cdr3_aa: CASSTPSSGGFSNTQYF; cdr3_nt: TGTGCCAGCAGCACGCCTAGCAGCGGGGGGTTCTCTAATACGCAGTATTTT
d_call: .; clone_size: few; j_call: TRBJ2-3; v_call: TRBV20-1; cdr3_aa: CSAPSPRVVWDTQYF; cdr3_nt: TGCAGTGCTCCCAGCCCAAGGGTTGTTTGGGATACGCAGTATTTT
d_call: TRBD2; clone_size: many; j_call: TRBJ2-5; v_call: TRBV18; cdr3_aa: CASSPGLVQETQYF; cdr3_nt: TGTGCCAGCTCGCCTGGACTAGTCCAAGAGACCCAGTACTTC
d_call: .; clone_size: many; j_call: TRBJ1-1; v_call: TRBV29-1; cdr3_aa: CSVTGFGNTEAFF; cdr3_nt: TGCAGCGTTACAGGGTTTGGGAACACTGAAGCTTTCTTT